Given below is one TCR beta chain in context. No antigen is known for it. The CDR3 is made up of 12 amino acids. Trimming cost V 2 bases and J 5 bases, with 6 bases left between them. It was with unique molecular identifiers that the TCRbeta library was prepared. Via MiXCR, TCRdb re-called the PCR reads, giving one row per CDR3 protein. Here the sample spans roughly 570,000 distinct CDR3 sequences, more than 20% being singletons. This entry is derived from a study of T-cell reconstitution after alpha-beta-depleted transplantation in children. General study findings and limits: The main origin of T-cell counts and diversity one year after transplant was newly produced T cells. Some patients' high day-60 TCRbeta diversity was traced to surviving recipient T cells and thymic progenitors. About two months after transplant, alpha-beta T cells reportedly came from several hundred expanded graft clones.

This specimen consisted of PBMCs, obtained before TCRalphabeta/CD19-depleted stem cell transplant. The rearrangement joins TRBV12-3 or TRBV12-4 to TRBJ2-5, with D uncertain. The TCR comes from a boy in the first two years of life with Wiskott-Aldrich syndrome, due to receive a stem cell transplant. In DNA form, the CDR3 reads TGTGCCAGCAGTTTACGCACCGAGACCCAGTACTTC. Its protein product is CASSLRTETQYF.